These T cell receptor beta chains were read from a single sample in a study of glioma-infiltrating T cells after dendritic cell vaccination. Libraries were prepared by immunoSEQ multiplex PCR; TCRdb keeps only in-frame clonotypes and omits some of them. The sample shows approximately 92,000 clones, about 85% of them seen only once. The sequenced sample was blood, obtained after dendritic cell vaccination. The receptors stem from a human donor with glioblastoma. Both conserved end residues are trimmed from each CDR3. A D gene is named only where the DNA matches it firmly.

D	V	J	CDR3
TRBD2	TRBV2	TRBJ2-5	ASSEVLAGLGQY
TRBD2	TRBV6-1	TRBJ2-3	ASSDRLAGAIVPSTDTQY
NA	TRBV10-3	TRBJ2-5	AISDTRGETQY
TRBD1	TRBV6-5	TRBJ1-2	ASSYLGTGNGYT
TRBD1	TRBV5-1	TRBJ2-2	ASSLQGASTGELF
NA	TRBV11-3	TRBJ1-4	ASSLGGGRQAHNEKLF
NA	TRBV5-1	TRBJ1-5	ASSSGLNQPQH
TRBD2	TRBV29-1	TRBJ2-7	SVVLLGGRASGEQY
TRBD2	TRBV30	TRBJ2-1	AWSRAGVSYNEQF
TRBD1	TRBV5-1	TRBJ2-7	ASSPPGTGSYEQY
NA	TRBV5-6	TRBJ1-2	ASSWTEDGYT
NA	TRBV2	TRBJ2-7	ASSDGYEQY
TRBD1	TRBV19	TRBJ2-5	ASSATGGDRETQY
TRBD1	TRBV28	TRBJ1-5	ASTVDRGQPQH
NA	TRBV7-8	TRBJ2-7	ASSRDNTYEQY
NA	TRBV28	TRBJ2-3	ASSGTTGFSTDTQY
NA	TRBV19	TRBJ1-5	ASNPEGYSNQPQH
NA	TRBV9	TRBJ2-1	ASSPQGLANEQF
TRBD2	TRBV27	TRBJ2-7	ASSLSVPSGNSYEQY
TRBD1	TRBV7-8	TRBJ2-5	ASSYGTVQETQY
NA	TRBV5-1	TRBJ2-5	ASSFLGDKQETQY